These 8 T cell receptor beta chains were sequenced from one sample in a study of immune characterization of retroperitoneal liposarcoma. TCRdb reprocessed the PCR reads via MiXCR and lists one record per CDR3 protein. The data show some 4,200 distinct CDR3 sequences, 30% to 40% seen once. Sequenced material: tumor tissue. The receptors were gathered from a male donor with retroperitoneal liposarcoma.

This clonotype rates as medium-sized. CDR3 loop: CASSDPEPGQGYNEQFF. CDR3 sequence (DNA): TGTGCCAGCAGTGACCCAGAGCCGGGACAGGGCTACAATGAGCAGTTCTTC. V and J are TRBV25-1 and TRBJ2-1, with 9 bases that match TRBD1. V was pared by 3 bases and J by 3 bases, with 9 bases of the junction left unmatched. Germline CDR1 reads MGHDK; CDR2 reads SYGVNS. The CDR3 totals 17 residues. Complete variable domain (other parts from reference TRBV25-1 and TRBJ2-1): EADIYQTPRYLVIGTGKKITLECSQTMGHDKMYWYQQDPGMELHLIHYSYGVNSTEKGDLSSESTVSRIRTEHFPLTLESARPSHTSQYLCASSDPEPGQGYNEQFFGPGTRLTVL.

The V call is TRBV7-6, the J call TRBJ2-1; D gene ambiguous. V lost 5 bases, J lost 10 bases, and 18 bases lay in between. The germline V gene has CDR1 SGHVS and CDR2 FNYEAQ. The CDR3 loop spans 14 amino acids. As DNA, the CDR3 is TGTGCCAGCAGCCCCACGGCGAGAACTGAGGAGCAGTTCTTC. Its protein is CASSPTARTEEQFF.

This clonotype was found a few times. The chain has TRBV6-5 and TRBJ2-5; D uncertain. The CDR3 covers 17 residues. Per germline, CDR1 MNHEY and CDR2 SVGAGI. Between the trimmed V and J ends, which lost 0 bases and 1 base, there was a span of 15 bases. The CDR3 DNA is TGTGCCAGCAGTTACTCAGGGCCCTCCCGCCGCCAAGAGACCCAGTACTTC. Its protein is CASSYSGPSRRQETQYF.

This clonotype has only a few counts. The rearrangement uses TRBV10-3 and TRBJ2-2; 9 positions agree with TRBD2. The V and J ends lost 6 bases and 4 bases, in that order; junction bases with no gene match: 6. This CDR3 comprises 15 residues. Germline V CDR1 and CDR2: ENHRY, SYGVKD. CDR3: CAIRQAGGGTGELFF. In DNA, the CDR3 is TGTGCCATCAGACAAGCGGGAGGCGGCACCGGGGAGCTGTTTTTT.

This chain joins TRBV5-1 and TRBJ2-3; no clear D gene. Germline CDR1 SGHRS, CDR2 YFSETQ. The CDR3 is 12 residues long. V was shortened by 2 bases and J by 0 bases, with 1 base between the two germline ends. This chain's CDR3 is CASSFSTDTQYF. CDR3 DNA sequence: TGCGCCAGCAGCTTTAGCACAGATACGCAGTATTTT.

The V and J genes are TRBV12-3 or TRBV12-4 and TRBJ2-3, with TRBD1 matching over 10 bases. The CDR3 spans 14 residues. Unmatched junction bases numbered 4, after V lost 5 bases and J lost 5 bases. Here the CDR3 DNA reads TGTGCCAGCAGTACGGACAGGGGGATAGATACGCAGTATTTT. Translated, it gives CASSTDRGIDTQYF.

The V and J genes are TRBV6-5 and TRBJ2-1, with TRBD2 matching over 12 bases. After removal of 10 bases from V and 8 bases from J, the junction contained 6 bases not matched to a gene. The germline V gene has CDR1 MNHEY and CDR2 SVGAGI. The CDR3 runs 13 residues. The CDR3 nucleotides read TGTGCCACCTCTAGCGGGGGGGCCTATGAGCAGTTCTTC. Translating it yields CATSSGGAYEQFF.

Only a few counts were recorded for this clonotype. The V call is TRBV7-2, the J call TRBJ2-1, with 12 positions matching TRBD2. Trimming cost V 4 bases and J 13 bases; bases outside gene matches: 14. Germline CDR1 is SGHTA and CDR2 is FQGNSA. The CDR3 has 16 residues. The CDR3 here is CASSSRTSGTYSIQFF. CDR3 coding DNA: TGTGCCAGCAGCTCCCGGACTAGCGGGACCTACTCCATTCAGTTCTTC.